A selection of T cell receptor beta chains follows, all from one sample in a study of T cells in Graves' hyperthyroidism and ophthalmopathy. Via MiXCR, TCRdb re-called the multiplex PCR reads, giving one row per CDR3 protein. The table has roughly 530,000 distinct CDR3 sequences, 17% seen once. The sequencing sample was made of blood. Every receptor here comes from a woman under 30 with Graves' ophthalmopathy. CDR3s leave out the opening cysteine and the closing phenylalanine or tryptophan.

v_call: TRBV20-1
j_call: TRBJ2-1
cdr3_aa: SARADRRPSNEQF

v_call: TRBV19
j_call: TRBJ2-7
cdr3_aa: ASSREPGQTYEQY

v_call: TRBV9
j_call: TRBJ2-1
cdr3_aa: ASSARLAVYNEQF

v_call: TRBV13
j_call: TRBJ1-1
cdr3_aa: ASSPRTGGFTEAF

v_call: TRBV9
j_call: TRBJ1-2
cdr3_aa: ASSPRDRQVGYT

v_call: TRBV5-1
j_call: TRBJ2-5
cdr3_aa: ASSSGSGGLQETQY

v_call: TRBV5-4
j_call: TRBJ2-5
cdr3_aa: ASSRVEESQETQY

v_call: TRBV20-1
j_call: TRBJ2-7
cdr3_aa: SAGDPRSYEQY

v_call: TRBV12-5
j_call: TRBJ2-2
cdr3_aa: ASGFSGPGGELF

v_call: TRBV4-1
j_call: TRBJ1-6
cdr3_aa: ASSPGQAEAPLH

v_call: TRBV28
j_call: TRBJ1-1
cdr3_aa: ASSFKWGQAPQEPEAF

v_call: TRBV4-2
j_call: TRBJ2-3
cdr3_aa: ASSPEPGTRFTDTQY

v_call: TRBV2
j_call: TRBJ1-4
cdr3_aa: ASGLPFEGTSNEKLF

v_call: TRBV27
j_call: TRBJ2-3
cdr3_aa: ASSLGLAGVNTQY

v_call: TRBV4-1
j_call: TRBJ1-1
cdr3_aa: ASSTRSRADTEAF

v_call: TRBV7-2
j_call: TRBJ1-2
cdr3_aa: ASSSPGGNYGYT

v_call: TRBV12-3/TRBV12-4
j_call: TRBJ1-1
cdr3_aa: ASSFLSGRMNTEAF

v_call: TRBV5-1
j_call: TRBJ2-3
cdr3_aa: ASSLRGPERDTQY

v_call: TRBV27
j_call: TRBJ1-6
cdr3_aa: ASSPIRDPNSPLH

v_call: TRBV12-3/TRBV12-4
j_call: TRBJ1-1
cdr3_aa: ASTDPTGRAF

v_call: TRBV5-6
j_call: TRBJ1-5
cdr3_aa: ASSLGRVGQPQH

v_call: TRBV28
j_call: TRBJ2-5
cdr3_aa: ASNPSPGTEETQY

v_call: TRBV3-1
j_call: TRBJ1-2
cdr3_aa: ASRGVGGYT

v_call: TRBV18
j_call: TRBJ1-2
cdr3_aa: ASSPSQGHGYT

v_call: TRBV19
j_call: TRBJ2-3
cdr3_aa: ASSIVGLAGTDTQY

v_call: TRBV28
j_call: TRBJ2-1
cdr3_aa: ASSLLAEENNEQF